The clone carrying this T cell receptor beta chain has more than one count but fewer than ten. No antigen is known for it. The data stem from a study of CD8 T cells in ankylosing spondylitis. Study findings and constraints: It was reported that disease-linked clones were significantly enriched in matched ankylosing spondylitis synovial fluid. The authors found the disease-linked clones to be CD8+ and relatively rare in peripheral blood.

The germline gives CDR1 LGHDT, CDR2 YNNKEL (reference sequence). The CDR3 has 18 amino acids. The J segment lost 1 base and the V segment lost 1 base, leaving 6 bases of the junction unmatched. Libraries of TCR beta came from quantitative 5'-RACE with molecular barcodes. TCRdb passed the 5' RACE reads through MiXCR, listing each CDR3 protein once. The profile shows 50,000 to 75,000 distinct CDR3 sequences, about 6.2% of them singletons. The gene calls are TRBV3-1 and TRBJ2-5; 13 bases line up with TRBD2. Sequenced: synovial fluid, either unsorted or a sorted T cell fraction (not recorded which). This clonotype was sampled from a male donor with ankylosing spondylitis. CDR3 residues: CASSQGTSGSLGQETQYF. The CDR3 nucleotides are TGTGCCAGCAGCCAAGGGACTAGCGGGAGCTTGGGCCAAGAGACCCAGTACTTC.